A single TCR beta chain is shown here with its context. The data stem from a study of blood T cells in healthy people across ages. With a J-beta primer mix and a sample-barcoded 5' primer, a second PCR ran about 7 to 12 cycles. Each CDR3 protein gets one entry after TCRdb re-called the 5' RACE reads with MiXCR. The sample gives 750,000 to 950,000 distinct CDR3 sequences, around half of which show up once; about two fifths is in the top ten. Trimming cost V 1 base and J 4 bases; bases outside gene matches: 14. Germline V gene sequence: CDR1 DFQATT, CDR2 SNEGSKA (reference sequence). The CDR3 extends over 17 amino acids.

The material sequenced was blood. J is TRBJ2-3 and V is TRBV20-1, with 7 bases matching TRBD2. The sequence was obtained from an older man in good health. In DNA, the CDR3 is TGCAGTGCTAGAGGCCCCCCGGGGCGGGAGTTTTCAGATACGCAGTATTTT. This translates into CSARGPPGREFSDTQYF.